The 10 T cell receptor beta chains presented below share a single source sample, sequenced in a study of blood T cell repertoires in COVID-19. Clones were read by immunoSEQ multiplex PCR, and TCRdb kept only the in-frame ones, dropping some. The sample records hundreds of thousands of clones, around 87% being singletons. Sequencing input: PBMCs or T cells enriched from blood (not recorded which). The receptors were sampled from a woman aged 35 to 49 with acute COVID-19.

The chain links TRBV6-4 to TRBJ1-1; 7 nucleotides agree with TRBD1. V was pared by 5 bases and J by 4 bases, with 4 bases of the junction left unmatched. The CDR3 covers 13 residues. The germline V gene encodes CDR1 MRHNA and CDR2 SNTAGT. CDR3 sequence (DNA): TGTGCCAGCAGTCGACAGGGTGGCACTGAAGCTTTCTTT. Amino acid sequence: CASSRQGGTEAFF.

The V call is TRBV6-5, the J call TRBJ1-5, with D unclear. Germline CDR1 is MNHEY and CDR2 is SVGAGI. This CDR3 spans 15 amino acids. Trimming removed 0 bases from V and 4 bases from J, with 10 bases in between. The CDR3 is CASSYSFTENQPQHF. The CDR3 DNA reads as TGTGCCAGCAGTTACTCGTTTACGGAGAATCAGCCCCAGCATTTT.

The rearrangement joins TRBV9 to TRBJ2-2; 7 positions match TRBD2. This CDR3 spans 13 amino acids. V gave up 7 bases and J gave up 1 base; unmatched junction bases: 1. Germline V gives CDR1 SGDLS, CDR2 YYNGEE. The CDR3: CASVAGNTGELFF. Written as DNA, the CDR3 is TGTGCCAGCGTAGCGGGGAACACCGGGGAGCTGTTTTTT.

The V call is TRBV5-6, the J call TRBJ2-1; 12 bases align to TRBD2. Trimming removed 2 bases from V and 6 bases from J; junction bases left unmatched: 9. Germline CDR1 reads SGHDT; CDR2 reads YYEEEE. The CDR3 covers 17 residues. CDR3 in DNA: TGTGCCAGCAGCTTCCTTCCACTAGCGGGAGGTCGCAATGAGCAGTTCTTC. It translates to CASSFLPLAGGRNEQFF.

The chain uses TRBV18 and TRBJ2-7; maybe TRBD1 (5 bases). The CDR3 has 15 amino acids. Trimming left V 0 bases short and J 5 bases short, with 14 bases between. CDR1 and CDR2 from the germline V gene are KGHSH and LQKENI. The CDR3 spells CASSPPGQGSHEQYF. CDR3 nucleotide sequence: TGTGCCAGCTCACCACCGGGGCAGGGAAGCCACGAGCAGTACTTC.

The V gene is TRBV29-1, the J gene TRBJ1-4; D unresolved. Between the trimmed V and J ends, which lost 0 bases and 13 bases, there was a span of 9 bases. CDR1 and CDR2 from the germline V gene are SQVTM and ANQGSEA. This CDR3 has 11 amino acids. The CDR3 spells CSVEDRGLLFF. Here the CDR3 DNA reads TGCAGCGTTGAAGATCGAGGCTTACTGTTTTTT.

This clone was detected a few times. The chain uses TRBV27 and TRBJ2-1; 13 bases match TRBD2. Looked up from germline, CDR1 is MNHEY and CDR2 is SMNVEV (reference sequence). The CDR3 is 15 amino acids. V lost 6 bases to trimming and J lost 4 bases; unmatched junction nucleotides: 3. The CDR3 DNA reads as TGTGCCAGCAGCCGGACTAGCGGGAGTTACAATGAGCAGTTCTTC. Protein product: CASSRTSGSYNEQFF.

A few counts support this clone. V gene TRBV19 combines with J gene TRBJ1-2; a weak D match, TRBD1 (6 bases). The CDR3 runs 13 residues. Germline V gives CDR1 LNHDA, CDR2 SQIVND (reference sequence). Trimming took 2 bases from V and 3 from J, leaving 7 bases between them. CDR3 DNA sequence: TGTGCCAGTAGTATACAGGGGTACTATGGCTACACCTTC. It yields the protein CASSIQGYYGYTF.

The J gene is TRBJ1-5, the V gene TRBV29-1, with TRBD1 as a possible D gene (6 bases). V was clipped by 6 bases and J by 4 bases, with 13 bases between them. The CDR3 totals 13 residues. Germline lookup yields CDR1 SQVTM and CDR2 ANQGSEA. The CDR3 DNA reads TGCAGCGTCGTCGATCAGGGGAATCAGCCCCAGCATTTT. Its protein product is CSVVDQGNQPQHF.

V is TRBV6-5 and J is TRBJ1-6; 7 nucleotides agree with TRBD1. This CDR3 comprises 14 residues. V gave up 6 bases and J gave up 7 bases; unmatched junction bases: 6. Germline loops: CDR1 MNHEY, CDR2 SVGAGI. CDR3 DNA sequence: TGTGCCAGCAGGTACAGGGGTGGCAATTCACCCCTCCACTTT. Protein sequence: CASRYRGGNSPLHF.